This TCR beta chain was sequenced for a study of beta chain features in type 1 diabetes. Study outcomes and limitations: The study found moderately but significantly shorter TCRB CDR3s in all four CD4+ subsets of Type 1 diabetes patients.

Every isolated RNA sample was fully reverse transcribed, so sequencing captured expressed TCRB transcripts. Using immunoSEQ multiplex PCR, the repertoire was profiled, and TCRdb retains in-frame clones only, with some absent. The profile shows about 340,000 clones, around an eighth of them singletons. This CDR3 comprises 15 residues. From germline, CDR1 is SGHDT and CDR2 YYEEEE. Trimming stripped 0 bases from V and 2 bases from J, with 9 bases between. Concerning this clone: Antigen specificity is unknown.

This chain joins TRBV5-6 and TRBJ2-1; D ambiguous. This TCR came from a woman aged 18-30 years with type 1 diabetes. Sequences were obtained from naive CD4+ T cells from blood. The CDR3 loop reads CASSLGAVTYNEQFF. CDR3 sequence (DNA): TGTGCCAGCAGCTTGGGTGCGGTAACCTACAATGAGCAGTTCTTC.